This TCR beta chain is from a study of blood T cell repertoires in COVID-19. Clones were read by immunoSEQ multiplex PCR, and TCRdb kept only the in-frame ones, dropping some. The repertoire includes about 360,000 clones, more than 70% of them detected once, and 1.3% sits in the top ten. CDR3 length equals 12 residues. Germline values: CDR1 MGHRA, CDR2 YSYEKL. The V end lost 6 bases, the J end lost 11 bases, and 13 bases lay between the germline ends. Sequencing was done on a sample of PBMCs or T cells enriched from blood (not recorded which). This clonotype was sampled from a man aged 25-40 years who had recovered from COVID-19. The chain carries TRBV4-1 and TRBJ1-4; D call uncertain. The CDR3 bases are TGCGCCAGCAGTCCGACCCCGGAGAAACTGTTTTTT. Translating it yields CASSPTPEKLFF.